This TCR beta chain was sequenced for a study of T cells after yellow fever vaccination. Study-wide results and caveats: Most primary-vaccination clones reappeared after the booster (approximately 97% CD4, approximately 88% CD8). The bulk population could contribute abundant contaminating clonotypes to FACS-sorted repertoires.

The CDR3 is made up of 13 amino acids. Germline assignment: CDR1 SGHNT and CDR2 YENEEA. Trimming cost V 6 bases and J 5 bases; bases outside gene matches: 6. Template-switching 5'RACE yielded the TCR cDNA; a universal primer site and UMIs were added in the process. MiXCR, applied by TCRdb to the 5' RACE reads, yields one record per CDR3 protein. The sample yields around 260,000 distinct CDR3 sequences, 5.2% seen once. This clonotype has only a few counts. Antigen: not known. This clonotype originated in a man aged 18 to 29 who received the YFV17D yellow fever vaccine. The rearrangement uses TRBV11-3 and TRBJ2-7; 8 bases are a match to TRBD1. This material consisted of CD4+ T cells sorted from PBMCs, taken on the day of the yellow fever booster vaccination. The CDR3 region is CASSFDRGHEQYF. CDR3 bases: TGTGCCAGCAGTTTCGACAGGGGCCACGAGCAGTACTTC.